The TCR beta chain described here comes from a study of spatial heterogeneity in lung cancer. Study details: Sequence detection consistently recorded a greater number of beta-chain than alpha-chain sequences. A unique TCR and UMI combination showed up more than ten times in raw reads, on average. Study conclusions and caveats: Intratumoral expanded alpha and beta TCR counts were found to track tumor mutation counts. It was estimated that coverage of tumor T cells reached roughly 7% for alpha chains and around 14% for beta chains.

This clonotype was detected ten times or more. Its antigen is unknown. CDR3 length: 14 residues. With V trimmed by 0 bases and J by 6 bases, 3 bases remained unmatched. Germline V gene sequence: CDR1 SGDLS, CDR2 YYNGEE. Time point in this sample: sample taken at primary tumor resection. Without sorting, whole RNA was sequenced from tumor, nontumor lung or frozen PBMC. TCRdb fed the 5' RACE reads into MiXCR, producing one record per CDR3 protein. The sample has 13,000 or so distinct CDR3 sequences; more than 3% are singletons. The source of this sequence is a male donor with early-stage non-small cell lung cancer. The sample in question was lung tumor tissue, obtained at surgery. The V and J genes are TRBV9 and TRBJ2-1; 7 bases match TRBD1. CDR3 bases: TGTGCCAGCAGCGTAGCGGGACAGATCAATGAGCAGTTCTTC. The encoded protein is CASSVAGQINEQFF.